One sample yielded the 30 T cell receptor beta chains listed below, sequenced in a study of cytomegalovirus exposure and HLA in healthy donors. The PCR contained 60 Vbeta and 13 Jbeta primers. TCRdb's copy holds only in-frame clones and misses some; the assay was immunoSEQ multiplex PCR. The profile shows about 170,000 clones, roughly four fifths of them singletons. The sequenced sample consisted of PBMCs. The receptors were gathered from a woman aged 18-30 years in good health and CMV-seronegative.

The V call is TRBV19, the J call TRBJ2-1; 12 bases fit TRBD2. CDR3 length equals 14 residues. The germline V gene encodes CDR1 LNHDA and CDR2 SQIVND (reference sequence). J lost 6 bases, V lost 6 bases, and 3 bases had no gene match. CDR3 loop: CASRASGRANEQFF. The CDR3 region has the DNA TGTGCCAGTAGGGCTAGCGGGAGGGCCAATGAGCAGTTCTTC.

The rearrangement joins TRBV4-1 to TRBJ1-1; TRBD1 aligns across 7 bases. Germline V CDR1 and CDR2: MGHRA, YSYEKL. The CDR3 has 15 residues. After removal of 4 bases from V and 1 base from J, the junction contained 6 bases not matched to a gene. The CDR3 region has the DNA TGCGCCAGCAGCCTAGCCGGGACAGCGAACACTGAAGCTTTCTTT. Translating gives CASSLAGTANTEAFF.

V gene TRBV27 combines with J gene TRBJ1-4, with D possibly being TRBD1 (5 bases). This CDR3 spans 15 amino acids. The ends were cut back, 5 bases at V and 8 bases at J, with 18 bases in the middle. Germline CDR1 reads MNHEY; CDR2 reads SMNVEV (reference sequence). The CDR3 DNA sequence: TGTGCCAGCAGTCCACTTGGCGGGGGAGAGGAAAAACTGTTTTTT. Amino acid sequence: CASSPLGGGEEKLFF.

The rearrangement uses TRBV11-2 and TRBJ2-7, with D possibly matching TRBD2 (5 bases). This CDR3 has 18 amino acids. Deletions cut 1 base from V and 0 bases from J, with 19 bases between. Germline CDR1 reads SGHAT; CDR2 reads FQNNGV. As DNA, the CDR3 is TGTGCCAGCAGCTTAGTCCCCCCCAGCGGTAGTAGCTCCTACGAGCAGTACTTC. This encodes CASSLVPPSGSSSYEQYF.

The chain combines TRBV6-1 with TRBJ1-5; D gene unclear. V was clipped by 5 bases and J by 2 bases, with 10 bases between them. Germline V gives CDR1 MNHNS, CDR2 SASEGT. The CDR3 consists of 14 residues. The CDR3 DNA follows: TGTGCCAGCAGTCTGTCGGCGGGCAATCAGCCCCAGCATTTT. Translating gives CASSLSAGNQPQHF.

The chain couples TRBV11-2 to TRBJ2-7; the D is unclear. The CDR3 contains 13 residues. V was cut by 4 bases and J by 5 bases, with 12 bases left in between. Germline V gene data show CDR1 as SGHAT and CDR2 as FQNNGV. CDR3 DNA sequence: TGTGCCAGCAGCTCCACTACAACAAACGAGCAGTACTTC. Translated: CASSSTTTNEQYF.

The chain has TRBV14 and TRBJ2-2; TRBD2 matches 9 bases. With V trimmed by 1 base and J by 4 bases, 1 base remained unmatched. This CDR3 region has 15 residues. Germline CDR1 and CDR2: SGHDN and FVKESK. DNA for the CDR3: TGTGCCAGCAGCCAAGTACTAGCGGGCACCGGGGAGCTGTTTTTT. Translating it yields CASSQVLAGTGELFF.

This sequence joins TRBV27 and TRBJ1-5, with D possibly matching TRBD1 (6 bases). Germline V gives CDR1 MNHEY, CDR2 SMNVEV (reference sequence). The CDR3 sequence is 13 residues long. V shed 5 bases and J shed 6 bases, with 11 bases lying between them. CDR3 sequence reads: CASSNRAAQPQHF. DNA for the CDR3: TGTGCCAGCAGTAACAGGGCCGCTCAGCCCCAGCATTTT.

The J gene is TRBJ2-7, the V gene TRBV6-6; perhaps TRBD2 as D (5 bases). This CDR3 has 14 residues. Trimming took 5 bases from V and 1 from J, leaving 12 bases between them. From germline, CDR1 is MNHNY and CDR2 SVGAGI (reference sequence). CDR3 DNA: TGTGCCAGCAGTGAGTCCGAGGGTTCCTACGAGCAGTACTTC. Encoded protein: CASSESEGSYEQYF.

The rearrangement links TRBV19 to TRBJ2-1, with D possibly being TRBD1 (8 bases). Germline-derived CDR1 and CDR2 are LNHDA and SQIVND (reference sequence). V was clipped by 6 bases and J by 4 bases, with 19 bases between them. This CDR3 has 16 residues. The CDR3 is CASSEIGGTGYNEQFF. CDR3 DNA: TGTGCCAGTAGCGAGATCGGGGGGACAGGATACAATGAGCAGTTCTTC.

The CDR3 DNA is TGTGCCAGTAGTATCAGGGGCCTAGCGGCTAGCACAGATACGCAGTATTTT. This sequence encodes CASSIRGLAASTDTQYF. The chain has TRBV19 and TRBJ2-3; D is possibly TRBD2 (7 bases). CDR1 and CDR2 from the germline V gene are LNHDA and SQIVND (reference sequence). CDR3 length: 17 amino acids. V lost 3 bases and J lost 0, with 16 bases in between.

This sequence joins TRBV18 and TRBJ1-1; D unclear. V dropped 2 bases and J dropped 6 bases, with 16 bases sitting between them. The CDR3 contains 15 residues. Germline V lookup: CDR1 KGHSH, CDR2 LQKENI. CDR3 sequence reads: CASSPRITSEAEAFF. CDR3 coding DNA: TGTGCCAGCTCACCAAGAATAACGTCAGAGGCTGAAGCTTTCTTT.

The chain recombines TRBV12-5 with TRBJ2-5, with 8 bases lining up with TRBD2. Germline V gives CDR1 LGHNT, CDR2 FRNRAP. V gave up 0 bases and J gave up 0 bases; unmatched junction bases: 6. The length of the CDR3 is 17 residues. The DNA for the CDR3 is TGTGCTAGTGGTTTGGTAATCCAGCGGGGGTACCAAGAGACCCAGTACTTC. This translates into CASGLVIQRGYQETQYF.

The chain couples TRBV6-1 to TRBJ2-7, with D perhaps TRBD2 (5 bases). This CDR3 has 14 amino acids. The germline V gene has CDR1 MNHNS and CDR2 SASEGT. V was trimmed by 10 bases and J by 0 bases, leaving 16 bases between them. The CDR3 region has the DNA TGTGCCATCCCTCGGGATTACCTCTCCTACGAGCAGTACTTC. Protein product: CAIPRDYLSYEQYF.

The chain joins TRBV11-2 to TRBJ2-5, with D possibly being TRBD2 (5 bases). Germline loops: CDR1 SGHAT, CDR2 FQNNGV. The CDR3 is made up of 16 amino acids. The ends were cut back, 1 base at V and 2 bases at J, with 14 bases in the middle. The CDR3 is CASSLGVSRGQETQYF. In nucleotides, the CDR3 is TGTGCCAGCAGCTTAGGTGTCTCTCGAGGGCAAGAGACCCAGTACTTC.

The table lists this clone with a count of one. The chain recombines TRBV7-9 with TRBJ2-1, with D possibly matching TRBD2 (6 bases). With 5 bases removed from V and 8 bases from J, the gap between germline ends came to 16 bases. The CDR3 extends over 14 amino acids. Germline V gene lookup returns CDR1 SEHNR and CDR2 FQNEAQ (reference sequence). CDR3 in DNA: TGTGCCAGCAGCCCCCCGGCGGGGCAGGATGAGCAGTTCTTC. The encoded protein is CASSPPAGQDEQFF.

This clone was detected a few times. This rearrangement joins TRBV7-7 to TRBJ2-2; D uncertain. Trimming pared 4 bases from V and 4 bases from J, leaving 10 bases between. This CDR3 is built from 14 residues. CDR1 SSHAT and CDR2 FNYEAQ come from the germline V gene (reference sequence). CDR3 nucleotides: TGTGCCAGCAGCTCCGGGTATGTCACCGGGGAGCTGTTTTTT. Protein sequence: CASSSGYVTGELFF.

This clone was seen once. This CDR3 is CASSADRVSGNTIYF. The DNA of the CDR3 is TGTGCCAGCAGTGCGGACAGAGTCTCTGGAAACACCATATATTTT. This chain links TRBV6-1 with TRBJ1-3; a weak D match, TRBD1 (6 bases). V lost 4 bases to trimming and J lost 0 bases, with 10 bases between them. This CDR3 is built from 15 residues. Germline V lookup: CDR1 MNHNS, CDR2 SASEGT.

Comments on this clone: This same CDR3 is encoded by further DNA sequences in the sample. The chain has TRBV7-6 and TRBJ2-5; 7 bases align to TRBD1. This CDR3 comprises 15 residues. The junction had 4 bases not matched to a gene; V was cut back by 1 base and J by 2 bases. CDR1 and CDR2 from the germline V gene are SGHVS and FNYEAQ. As DNA, the CDR3 is TGTGCCAGCAGCTTAGGACAGGGTCCTCAAGAGACCCAGTACTTC. Amino acid sequence: CASSLGQGPQETQYF.

CDR3 sequence (DNA): TGTGCCAGCAGCTTTCTACTATCGACAGGTCAGAGCTCTGGAAACACCATATATTTT. This sequence encodes CASSFLLSTGQSSGNTIYF. The rearrangement uses TRBV7-9 and TRBJ1-3; maybe TRBD1 (6 bases). Germline CDR1 and CDR2: SEHNR and FQNEAQ (reference sequence). The CDR3 contains 19 residues. The V and J ends lost 3 bases and 0 bases respectively, with 21 bases between them.

The CDR3 here is CASSLWAGTGRQSYNSPLHF. DNA for the CDR3: TGTGCCAGCAGTTTATGGGCCGGGACAGGGCGGCAGTCGTATAATTCACCCCTCCACTTT. The chain links TRBV27 to TRBJ1-6; TRBD1 aligns across 9 bases. CDR3 size: 20 residues. V lost 1 base to trimming and J lost 4 bases; unmatched junction nucleotides: 14. Germline-derived CDR1 and CDR2 are MNHEY and SMNVEV (reference sequence).

The J gene is TRBJ1-2, the V gene TRBV28, with D possibly being TRBD1 (6 bases). Trimming stripped 2 bases from V and 4 bases from J, with 14 bases between. Germline-derived CDR1 and CDR2 are MDHEN and SYDVKM. CDR3 length: 15 amino acids. The CDR3 loop is CASSLTGTSSYGYTF. The CDR3 DNA reads as TGTGCCAGCAGTTTAACCGGGACAAGTAGCTATGGCTACACCTTC.

The CDR3 region has the DNA TGCGCCAGCAGCTTGCGAGTTGCGGCTAGCGGTAGCTCCTACGAGCAGTACTTC. Its protein product is CASSLRVAASGSSYEQYF. The rearrangement uses TRBV5-1 and TRBJ2-7, with 7 bases lining up with TRBD2. Unmatched junction bases numbered 13, after V lost 1 base and J lost 0 bases. The germline gives CDR1 SGHRS, CDR2 YFSETQ. The CDR3 runs to 18 residues.

V and J are TRBV18 and TRBJ2-3; the match to TRBD1 covers 12 bases. Germline trimming cut 6 bases from V and 4 bases from J; bases unmatched to any gene: 5. CDR3 size: 15 residues. Germline-derived CDR1 and CDR2 are KGHSH and LQKENI. CDR3 nucleotides: TGTGCCAGCTCCCCGGGACAGGGGGCCGCAGATACGCAGTATTTT. Translated: CASSPGQGAADTQYF.

Points on this clone: Other nucleotide sequences from this sample produce the same CDR3. This chain uses TRBV5-1 with TRBJ2-1; TRBD1 might be the D (6 bases). With 0 bases removed from V and 3 bases from J, the gap between germline ends came to 10 bases. The V gene's germline CDR1 is SGHRS and CDR2 YFSETQ. The CDR3 contains 15 residues. The CDR3 DNA reads as TGCGCCAGCAGCTTGGTCGGACAGAGCTACAATGAGCAGTTCTTC. It translates to CASSLVGQSYNEQFF.

The chain couples TRBV11-2 to TRBJ1-4, with 9 bases lining up with TRBD1. Germline-derived CDR1 and CDR2 are SGHAT and FQNNGV. V lost 7 bases, J lost 4 bases, and 7 bases stayed unmatched. CDR3 length: 15 residues. The CDR3 DNA follows: TGTGCCAGCATCCAAAGGGGACAGGGTAATGAAAAACTGTTTTTT. Translation: CASIQRGQGNEKLFF.

J is TRBJ1-4 and V is TRBV23-1; D remains ambiguous. TRBV23-1 is identified as an open reading frame with a role that is uncertain. CDR3 length: 18 amino acids. Trimming removed 0 bases at V and 0 bases at J, with 14 bases between. CDR3 sequence: CASSQSLPCSATNEKLFF. Written as DNA, the CDR3 is TGCGCCAGCAGTCAATCCCTTCCCTGCAGCGCAACTAATGAAAAACTGTTTTTT.

This chain connects TRBV5-1 to TRBJ1-2; possible D gene TRBD1, 5 bases. CDR1 and CDR2 from the germline V gene are SGHRS and YFSETQ. V was pared by 0 bases and J by 4 bases, with 13 bases between. This CDR3 comprises 15 residues. The CDR3: CASSLGHPGGYGYTF. DNA for the CDR3: TGCGCCAGCAGCTTGGGGCACCCCGGGGGCTATGGCTACACCTTC.

This rearrangement joins TRBV5-1 to TRBJ2-6; D gene uncertain. Germline CDR1 SGHRS, CDR2 YFSETQ. This CDR3 has 17 residues. The V gene lost 0 bases and the J gene lost 0 bases, with 10 bases spanning the gap. DNA for the CDR3: TGCGCCAGCAGCTTGGACGCGTGGAGCTCTGGGGCCAACGTCCTGACTTTC. Translating gives CASSLDAWSSGANVLTF.

The V gene is TRBV7-9, the J gene TRBJ2-1, with 8 bases fitting TRBD2. Germline V gives CDR1 SEHNR, CDR2 FQNEAQ (reference sequence). The CDR3 has 19 amino acids. With V trimmed by 0 bases and J by 6 bases, 16 bases remained unmatched. The CDR3 DNA follows: TGTGCCAGCAGCTTAGCGGAGCTACGAGCGGGAGAGCTGCGCAATGAGCAGTTCTTC. Amino acids: CASSLAELRAGELRNEQFF.